This passage covers 10 T cell receptor beta chains from one sample sequenced in a study of blood T cells in healthy people across ages. The use of a sample-barcoded 5' primer and a J-beta primer mix characterized a second PCR of about 6 to 12 cycles. MiXCR was run by TCRdb on the 5' RACE reads, yielding one entry per CDR3 protein. The top ten hold roughly 2.1% of the sample, which has about 1.8 million distinct CDR3 sequences, about 50% seen once. The sequencing sample was made of blood. These receptors were collected from a middle-aged woman in good health.

This clonotype has a handful of counts. The V and J genes are TRBV15 and TRBJ2-5, with 10 nucleotides matching TRBD1. This CDR3 is built from 16 residues. The ends lost 0 bases at V and 4 bases at J; junction bases unmatched: 5. Germline lookup yields CDR1 LNHNV and CDR2 YYDKDF (reference sequence). In DNA form, the CDR3 reads TGTGCCACCAGCAGAGATCGGGGACAGGGGCGAGAGACCCAGTACTTC. Translated, it gives CATSRDRGQGRETQYF. The full variable domain, in which reference TRBV15 and TRBJ2-5 provide the parts outside the CDR3, is DAMVIQNPRYQVTQFGKPVTLSCSQTLNHNVMYWYQQKSSQAPKLLFHYYDKDFNNEADTPDNFQSRRPNTSFCFLDIRSPGLGDTAMYLCATSRDRGQGRETQYFGPGTRLLVL.

This chain connects TRBV20-1 to TRBJ2-3; D uncertain. Trimming stripped 3 bases from V and 1 base from J, with 11 bases between. The CDR3 runs 14 residues. Germline lookup yields CDR1 DFQATT and CDR2 SNEGSKA (reference sequence). As DNA, the CDR3 is TGCAGTGCTAGTAGCTTGGTGCGCACAGATACGCAGTATTTT. This codes for CSASSLVRTDTQYF.

The chain carries TRBV6-5 and TRBJ2-1, with 10 bases matching TRBD2. The CDR3 is 17 residues long. With V trimmed by 0 bases and J by 8 bases, 10 bases remained unmatched. CDR1 and CDR2 from the germline V gene are MNHEY and SVGAGI. The CDR3 reads CASSYSLKRGGIDEQFF. The CDR3 region has the DNA TGTGCCAGCAGTTACTCGCTAAAGCGGGGGGGCATTGATGAGCAGTTCTTC.

This chain joins TRBV28 and TRBJ2-1; no clear D gene. The J call is uncertain, as TRBJ2-7 better fits the DNA end. The germline V gene has CDR1 MDHEN and CDR2 SYDVKM. CDR3 size: 13 residues. CDR3: CASSLSLYNEQYF. The CDR3 nucleotides are TGTGCCAGCAGTTTATCCCTATACAATGAGCAGTACTTC.

CDR3 nucleotides: TGTGCCAGCAGCCACCTCCAGTACAATGAGCAGTTCTTC. Translation: CASSHLQYNEQFF. The gene calls are TRBV3-1 and TRBJ2-1; no firm D call. The CDR3 has 13 amino acids. CDR1 and CDR2 (germline): LGHDT, YNNKEL (reference sequence). The ends were cut back, 3 bases at V and 4 bases at J, with 7 bases in the middle.

DNA of the CDR3: TGCAGTGCTAAAATACCCAGGGGCTTTTCTGGGGCCAACGTCCTGACTTTC. Translating it yields CSAKIPRGFSGANVLTF. The V call is TRBV20-1, the J call TRBJ2-6; tentative D call: TRBD1 (6 bases). V was pared by 4 bases and J by 1 base, with 17 bases between. Germline lookup yields CDR1 DFQATT and CDR2 SNEGSKA (reference sequence). This CDR3 region has 17 residues.

The chain uses TRBV7-3 and TRBJ2-3, with 7 bases aligning to TRBD2. V lost 1 base, J lost 1 base, and 2 bases stayed unmatched. Germline V gene data show CDR1 as SGHTA and CDR2 as FQGTGA. CDR3 length: 15 amino acids. The CDR3 DNA reads TGTGCCAGCAGCTTAAGCACTAGCGGCACAGATACGCAGTATTTT. Its translation is CASSLSTSGTDTQYF. The entire variable domain, with the rest obtained from reference TRBV7-3 and TRBJ2-3, is as follows: GAGVSQTPSNKVTEKGKYVELRCDPISGHTALYWYRQSLGQGPEFLIYFQGTGAADDSGLPNDRFFAVRPEGSVSTLKIQRTERGDSAVYLCASSLSTSGTDTQYFGPGTRLTVL.

CDR3 sequence (DNA): TGTGCCAGCAGCTTAGCGGGCCAGGCGACGAACACTGAAGCTTTCTTT. Translated, it gives CASSLAGQATNTEAFF. V gene TRBV7-9 combines with J gene TRBJ1-1, with D unresolved. From germline, CDR1 is SEHNR and CDR2 FQNEAQ (reference sequence). The V and J ends lost 0 bases and 1 base respectively, with 12 bases between them. The CDR3 covers 16 residues.

The CDR3 sequence: CASSFPMGTTSEQYF. The CDR3 bases are TGTGCCAGCAGCTTCCCGATGGGCACTACGAGTGAGCAGTACTTC. The chain couples TRBV7-2 to TRBJ2-7; D unresolved. This CDR3 spans 15 amino acids. V lost 3 bases to trimming and J lost 7 bases, with 19 bases between them. CDR1 is SGHTA, CDR2 FQGNSA, per germline.

This clonotype came up a few times. This chain joins TRBV4-3 and TRBJ1-2; no firm D call. The CDR3 spans 16 residues. V shed 3 bases and J shed 0 bases, with 14 bases lying between them. Germline-derived CDR1 and CDR2 are LGHNA and YSLEER. In DNA, the CDR3 is TGCGCCAGCAGCCAGTCTATGACTTCCTCTAACTATGGCTACACCTTC. Its translation is CASSQSMTSSNYGYTF.